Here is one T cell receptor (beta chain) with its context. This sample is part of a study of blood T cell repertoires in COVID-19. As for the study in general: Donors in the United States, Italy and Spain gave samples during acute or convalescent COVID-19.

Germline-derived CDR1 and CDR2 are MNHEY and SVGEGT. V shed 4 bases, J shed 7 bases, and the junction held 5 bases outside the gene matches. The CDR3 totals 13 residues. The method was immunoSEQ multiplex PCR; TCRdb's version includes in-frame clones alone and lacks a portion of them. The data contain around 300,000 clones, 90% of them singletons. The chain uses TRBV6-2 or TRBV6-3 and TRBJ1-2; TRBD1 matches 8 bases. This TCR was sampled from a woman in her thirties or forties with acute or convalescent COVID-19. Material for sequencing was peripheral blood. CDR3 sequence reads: CASSWTGQGGYTF. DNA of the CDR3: TGTGCCAGCAGTTGGACAGGGCAGGGTGGCTACACCTTC.